These T cell receptor beta chains were read from a single sample in a study of blood T cell repertoires in COVID-19. Profiled with immunoSEQ multiplex PCR; TCRdb holds only in-frame clones, not every one. This table has around 280,000 clones, around 90% appearing once. Sample: peripheral blood. These receptors originate from a woman aged 50 to 65 who had recovered from COVID-19. Both conserved end residues are part of each CDR3. The D gene is left open where the match is weak. Size is omitted from some rows. Given values are once, few, many or a class for expanded clones.

D gene,J gene,V gene,clone size,CDR3 protein,CDR3 DNA
.,TRBJ1-1,TRBV2,once,CASSVDTVPEAFF,TGTGCCAGCAGTGTTGACACCGTCCCTGAAGCTTTCTTT
.,TRBJ1-5,TRBV18,.,CASSPLPGGANQPQHF,TGTGCCAGCTCACCACTCCCAGGAGGGGCCAATCAGCCCCAGCATTTT
.,TRBJ2-3,TRBV18,.,CASSPGQASTDTQYF,TGTGCCAGCTCACCTGGGCAGGCAAGCACAGATACGCAGTATTTT
.,TRBJ2-3,TRBV4-3,.,CASSLGLSTDTQYF,TGCGCCAGCAGCCTGGGACTTAGCACAGATACGCAGTATTTT
TRBD2,TRBJ2-3,TRBV29-1,.,CSVDQLAGGSDTQYF,TGCAGCGTTGACCAATTGGCGGGGGGCTCAGATACGCAGTATTTT
.,TRBJ2-5,TRBV7-9,.,CASSYFGGETQYF,TGTGCCAGCTCCTACTTCGGGGGAGAGACCCAGTACTTC
.,TRBJ1-1,TRBV5-5,.,CASSPNGEMNTEAFF,TGTGCCAGCAGCCCCAATGGAGAGATGAACACTGAAGCTTTCTTT
TRBD1,TRBJ1-5,TRBV15,.,CATSTSDRGPNQPQHF,TGTGCCACCAGCACTTCGGACAGGGGGCCCAATCAGCCCCAGCATTTT
TRBD2,TRBJ2-1,TRBV6-2/TRBV6-3,.,CASSPPSGREFYNEQFF,TGTGCCAGCAGCCCTCCTAGCGGGAGGGAGTTCTACAATGAGCAGTTCTTC
.,TRBJ1-1,TRBV28,.,CATTPREMNTEAFF,TGTGCCACCACTCCGAGGGAGATGAACACTGAAGCTTTCTTT
.,TRBJ1-1,TRBV4-1,.,CASSQVIREGMNTEAFF,TGCGCCAGCAGCCAAGTAATCAGGGAAGGAATGAACACTGAAGCTTTCTTT
.,TRBJ1-1,TRBV6-2/TRBV6-3,.,CASSYAQGYTEAFF,TGTGCCAGCAGTTACGCTCAGGGCTACACTGAAGCTTTCTTT
.,TRBJ1-1,TRBV10-3,.,CAIRDMKQGSNTEAFF,TGTGCCATCAGGGATATGAAACAGGGTTCGAACACTGAAGCTTTCTTT
.,TRBJ1-5,TRBV28,.,CASSRRRLNNQPQHF,TGTGCCAGCAGCCGACGGCGGCTGAACAATCAGCCCCAGCATTTT
.,TRBJ1-1,TRBV18,.,CASSQLQDDRTEAFF,TGTGCCAGCTCACAATTACAGGACGACCGAACTGAAGCTTTCTTT
TRBD1,TRBJ1-5,TRBV28,.,CASRNSGTGVNQPQHF,TGTGCCAGCAGAAATTCCGGGACAGGGGTGAATCAGCCCCAGCATTTT
TRBD1,TRBJ1-3,TRBV30,.,CAWRMTGGLGGNTIYF,TGTGCCTGGAGGATGACAGGGGGCTTGGGTGGAAACACCATATATTTT
TRBD2,TRBJ2-7,TRBV5-5,.,CASSFLTSGVYEQYF,TGTGCCAGCAGCTTTTTAACTAGCGGGGTCTACGAGCAGTACTTC
TRBD1,TRBJ1-1,TRBV28,.,CASRQGQPNTEAFF,TGTGCCAGCAGACAGGGACAGCCGAACACTGAAGCTTTCTTT
TRBD1,TRBJ1-3,TRBV18,.,CASSPGQGGHGNTIYF,TGTGCCAGCTCACCAGGACAGGGTGGACATGGAAACACCATATATTTT
TRBD2,TRBJ2-2,TRBV9,.,CASSVDWGRGQNTGELFF,TGTGCCAGCAGCGTAGATTGGGGGAGGGGCCAGAACACCGGGGAGCTGTTTTTT
.,TRBJ2-1,TRBV5-4,.,CASSLIGGYNEQFF,TGTGCCAGCAGCTTGATAGGCGGGTACAATGAGCAGTTCTTC
TRBD1,TRBJ1-5,TRBV30,few,CAWGTGEDQPQHF,TGTGCCTGGGGGACAGGGGAGGATCAGCCCCAGCATTTT
.,TRBJ2-5,TRBV5-8,.,CASSFLREGTQYF,TGTGCCAGCAGCTTCCTCAGGGAAGGGACCCAGTACTTC
.,TRBJ2-2,TRBV7-9,once,CASSLQTGTNTGELFF,TGTGCCAGCAGCTTACAAACGGGAACGAACACCGGGGAGCTGTTTTTT
.,TRBJ2-2,TRBV11-2,.,CASSLDLGELFF,TGTGCCAGCAGCTTAGACCTCGGGGAGCTGTTTTTT
TRBD2,TRBJ2-3,TRBV18,.,CASSPGLAGADTQYF,TGTGCCAGCTCACCAGGACTAGCGGGAGCTGATACGCAGTATTTT
.,TRBJ2-4,TRBV7-2,.,CASSPPGTGIQYF,TGTGCCAGCAGCCCCCCGGGGACTGGTATTCAGTACTTC
.,TRBJ1-6,TRBV20-1,.,CSASFGGGSPLHF,TGCAGTGCTAGTTTCGGGGGAGGTTCACCCCTCCACTTT
.,TRBJ2-5,TRBV12-2,.,CASRLASGPRRETQYF,TGTGCAAGTCGCTTAGCGTCTGGTCCCCGGAGGGAGACCCAGTACTTC
TRBD1,TRBJ1-3,TRBV9,.,CASSTGQGNFGNTIYF,TGTGCCAGCAGCACGGGACAGGGGAATTTTGGAAACACCATATATTTT